These 14 T cell receptor beta chains were all obtained from the same sample, sequenced in a study of PD-1 blockade in mismatch repair-deficient tumors. Some clones are missing from TCRdb's copy, which holds only in-frame ones; the method was immunoSEQ multiplex PCR. The sample comprises under 150,000 clones, 85% to 90% of which are singletons, and roughly 12% rests with the top ten. This specimen was peripheral blood, taken 44 weeks after starting pembrolizumab. Receptors were obtained from an adult with mismatch repair-deficient cancer.

The J gene is TRBJ2-7, the V gene TRBV2; D is undetermined. The V end lost 5 bases, the J end lost 4 bases, and 9 bases lay between the germline ends. The germline V gene has CDR1 SNHLY and CDR2 FYNNEI. The CDR3 is 12 amino acids. CDR3 in amino acids: CASSRRVYEQYF. For the CDR3, the DNA is TGTGCCAGCAGTCGACGGGTTTACGAGCAGTACTTC.

The V and J genes are TRBV27 and TRBJ1-2; D gene uncertain. V lost 3 bases to trimming and J lost 6 bases, with 11 bases between them. CDR3 size: 13 residues. The V gene's germline CDR1 is MNHEY and CDR2 SMNVEV (reference sequence). The CDR3 DNA sequence: TGTGCCAGCAGTTTCGGGCCGGACGATGGCTACACCTTC. Its translation is CASSFGPDDGYTF.

This rearrangement joins TRBV19 to TRBJ2-3; a weak D match, TRBD2 (5 bases). The germline gives CDR1 LNHDA, CDR2 SQIVND (reference sequence). The length of the CDR3 is 15 residues. V was cut by 4 bases and J by 1 base, with 12 bases left in between. This CDR3 reads CASSTPWGGTDTQYF. The CDR3 coding sequence is TGTGCCAGTAGTACCCCCTGGGGAGGCACAGATACGCAGTATTTT. The full variable domain, completed using reference TRBV19 and TRBJ2-3, is DGGITQSPKYLFRKEGQNVTLSCEQNLNHDAMYWYRQDPGQGLRLIYYSQIVNDFQKGDIAEGYSVSREKKESFPLTVTSAQKNPTAFYLCASSTPWGGTDTQYFGPGTRLTVL.

The table lists this clone with a few counts. The V and J genes are TRBV29-1 and TRBJ2-5; 7 bases are shared with TRBD1. In germline, CDR1 is SQVTM, CDR2 ANQGSEA. This CDR3 is built from 13 residues. V trimming: 7 bases; J trimming: 2 bases; junction bases outside the gene matches: 7. CDR3 residues: CSGAAQGQETQYF. CDR3 in DNA: TGCAGCGGAGCAGCACAGGGGCAAGAGACCCAGTACTTC.

The J gene is TRBJ2-7, the V gene TRBV19, with TRBD2 identical over 7 bases. This CDR3 region has 14 residues. The V gene's germline CDR1 is LNHDA and CDR2 SQIVND (reference sequence). Trimming took 5 bases from V and 3 from J; bases not matched to a gene: 7. The CDR3 here is CASSFNGRSYEQYF. The CDR3 DNA sequence: TGTGCCAGTAGTTTCAACGGGAGGAGCTACGAGCAGTACTTC.

J is TRBJ2-5 and V is TRBV5-1; the match to TRBD1 covers 8 bases. The length of the CDR3 is 15 residues. From germline, CDR1 is SGHRS and CDR2 YFSETQ. With 4 bases clipped from V and 5 bases from J, the junction kept 10 bases outside the gene matches. CDR3 nucleotide sequence: TGCGCCAGCAGCCCCCGGACAGGGTCAGGGGAGACCCAGTACTTC. Its translation: CASSPRTGSGETQYF. Variable domain in full (rest from reference TRBV5-1 and TRBJ2-5): KAGVTQTPRYLIKTRGQQVTLSCSPISGHRSVSWYQQTPGQGLQFLFEYFSETQRNKGNFPGRFSGRQFSNSRSEMNVSTLELGDSALYLCASSPRTGSGETQYFGPGTRLLVL.

The rearrangement links TRBV7-9 to TRBJ2-2; D perhaps matches TRBD1 (8 bases). The germline V gene encodes CDR1 SEHNR and CDR2 FQNEAQ (reference sequence). The CDR3 contains 17 residues. V lost 5 bases and J lost 2, with 18 bases in between. The CDR3 reads CASSAYRGGVNTGELFF. In DNA, the CDR3 is TGTGCCAGCAGCGCCTACAGGGGGGGGGTCAACACCGGGGAGCTGTTTTTT.

The chain carries TRBV10-3 and TRBJ2-1, with TRBD2 matching over 9 bases. The V segment lost 2 bases and the J segment 2 bases; nucleotides outside the gene matches: 1. From germline, CDR1 is ENHRY and CDR2 SYGVKD. The length of the CDR3 is 15 residues. The CDR3 loop reads CAISEPSGTYNEQFF. CDR3 bases: TGTGCCATCAGTGAGCCTAGCGGGACCTACAATGAGCAGTTCTTC.

The chain uses TRBV6-5 and TRBJ2-5; D is perhaps TRBD1 (6 bases). V was trimmed by 5 bases and J by 5 bases, leaving 18 bases between them. The CDR3 length is 15 residues. Germline V gene sequence: CDR1 MNHEY, CDR2 SVGAGI. The DNA of the CDR3 is TGTGCCAGCAGTCACCCGAACAGGGCCCGGGAGACCCAGTACTTC. This encodes CASSHPNRARETQYF.

V is TRBV4-3 and J is TRBJ2-3, with a weak D call TRBD1 (5 bases). Trimming took 5 bases from V and 0 from J, leaving 9 bases between them. This CDR3 is built from 14 residues. Germline CDR1 is LGHNA and CDR2 is YSLEER. The CDR3 DNA sequence: TGCGCCAGCAGCTTAGGGGTTAGCACAGATACGCAGTATTTT. This sequence encodes CASSLGVSTDTQYF.

The chain joins TRBV4-3 to TRBJ2-3; TRBD2 matches at 11 bases. The CDR3 sequence is 17 residues long. Germline-derived CDR1 and CDR2 are LGHNA and YSLEER. Germline trimming cut 0 bases from V and 5 bases from J; bases unmatched to any gene: 7. The CDR3 loop reads CASSQDLAGGQGDTQYF. The DNA of the CDR3 is TGCGCCAGCAGCCAAGACCTAGCGGGAGGCCAAGGAGATACGCAGTATTTT.

The rearrangement uses TRBV19 and TRBJ1-2; D gene uncertain. The CDR3 extends over 14 amino acids. CDR1 LNHDA and CDR2 SQIVND come from the germline V gene (reference sequence). Between the trimmed V and J ends, which lost 2 bases and 5 bases, there was a span of 12 bases. CDR3 DNA: TGTGCCAGTAGTATACTGGGGAGGAGGTATGGCTACACCTTC. As protein: CASSILGRRYGYTF.

The count of this clone is one. The chain carries TRBV5-4 and TRBJ2-7; D is possibly TRBD1 (7 bases). The V and J ends lost 0 bases and 1 base respectively, with 11 bases between them. The germline V gene has CDR1 SGHNT and CDR2 YYREEE (reference sequence). The CDR3 runs to 15 residues. DNA of the CDR3: TGTGCCAGCAGCTTGGGACCAGGGGGGTCCTACGAGCAGTACTTC. Amino acid sequence: CASSLGPGGSYEQYF.

This rearrangement joins TRBV6-1 to TRBJ1-1; D is uncertain. Germline CDR1 MNHNS, CDR2 SASEGT. The V end lost 6 bases, the J end lost 11 bases, and 10 bases lay between the germline ends. This CDR3 is built from 10 residues. CDR3 DNA: TGTGCCAGCAGGATCACGGTTGCTTTCTTT. Amino acids: CASRITVAFF.